These T cell receptor beta chains were read from a single sample in a study of T cell repertoires in cytomegalovirus infection. TCRdb re-analysed the reads in MiXCR, keeping a single row per CDR3 protein. This table has more than 650,000 distinct CDR3 sequences, about 40% appearing once. The sample was PBMCs. The receptors originated from a human donor in good health (CMV status not recorded). Some clones in this sample may be carry-over from other donors' samples. Both conserved end residues are part of each CDR3. A D gene is named only where the DNA matches it firmly. Some rows mark clone size as missing; the rest say once, few, many or name a class of expanded clone.

cdr3_nt | cdr3_aa | clone_size | d_call | j_call | v_call
TGTGCCAGCAGCCCACCCCCTCCTATAGCGTTCTACGAGCAGTACTTC | CASSPPPPIAFYEQYF | - | - | TRBJ2-7 | TRBV4-2
TGTGCCAGCAGGCCATCAGCGGTAGGCTCACCCCTCCACTTT | CASRPSAVGSPLHF | many | - | TRBJ1-6 | TRBV12-3/TRBV12-4
TGCGCCAGCAGCCTCGGTTCCGCAGGGAGCACCGGGGAGCTGTTTTTT | CASSLGSAGSTGELFF | few | - | TRBJ2-2 | TRBV5-1
TGTGCCACCAGCAATGGGGTTATGACAGATACGCAGTATTTT | CATSNGVMTDTQYF | - | - | TRBJ2-3 | TRBV15
TGTGCCAGCAGTTTATTCTATGGAAGCCTATTGCCAGGAAACACCATATATTTT | CASSLFYGSLLPGNTIYF | - | - | TRBJ1-3 | TRBV28
TGCAGTGCGTTGACAGGGGGCAACACTGAAGCTTTCTTT | CSALTGGNTEAFF | few | TRBD1 | TRBJ1-1 | TRBV20-1
TGTGCAAGCGATTTAGGACAGGGGGGCTACAAGGAGCAGTTCTTC | CASDLGQGGYKEQFF | - | TRBD1 | TRBJ2-1 | TRBV7-2
TGTGCCAGCAGCGGACCCAGGGGCCGCAACTATGGCTACACCTTC | CASSGPRGRNYGYTF | few | - | TRBJ1-2 | TRBV5-5
TGTGCCAGCAGGGGGGACAGGCGAATGAACACTGAAGCTTTCTTT | CASRGDRRMNTEAFF | - | TRBD1 | TRBJ1-1 | TRBV6-6
TGTGCCACGCGCCGCCCACACGCCGGGGCCAAAAACATTCAGTACTTC | CATRRPHAGAKNIQYF | - | - | TRBJ2-4 | TRBV28
TGTGCCAGCAGCTCGGGGGGAGGGTCAAGGGAGCAGTTCTTC | CASSSGGGSREQFF | few | TRBD2 | TRBJ2-1 | TRBV7-9
TGTGCCAGTAGTATCGGGGGGTGGCCCCAGCATTTT | CASSIGGWPQHF | few | - | TRBJ1-5 | TRBV19
TGCGCCAGCAGCGCAGTCGGGACAGGGGCAGGGATTGAGACCCAGTACTTC | CASSAVGTGAGIETQYF | few | TRBD1 | TRBJ2-5 | TRBV5-1
TGTGCCAGCAGCTTTTCTGAGTACGAGCAGTACTTC | CASSFSEYEQYF | - | - | TRBJ2-7 | TRBV7-8
TGTGCCAGTATTGTGCGGGGGACTGAAGCTTTCTTT | CASIVRGTEAFF | few | - | TRBJ1-1 | TRBV19
TGTGCCAGCAGCCCCGACCCAAAACGGAACATTCAGTACTTC | CASSPDPKRNIQYF | many | - | TRBJ2-4 | TRBV7-8
TGTGCCAGCAGTTCCGGACCCCCGGAGGACACCATATATTTT | CASSSGPPEDTIYF | few | - | TRBJ1-3 | TRBV28
TGTGCCACCAGTGGAGTCAGTACAGATACGCAGTATTTT | CATSGVSTDTQYF | - | - | TRBJ2-3 | TRBV24-1
TGTGCCAGCAGCTCAGAGACAACTAACTATGGCTACACCTTC | CASSSETTNYGYTF | many | - | TRBJ1-2 | TRBV7-8
TGCAGCGTGGCGACCGGGACCTACGAGCAGTACTTC | CSVATGTYEQYF | - | - | TRBJ2-7 | TRBV29-1
TGTGCCAGCAGCTGGGCTAGCGGAGGTCCCTACAATGAGCAGTTCTTC | CASSWASGGPYNEQFF | - | TRBD2 | TRBJ2-1 | TRBV5-6
TGTGCCAGCAGTTCAAAGTCGGGCGAGCAGTACTTC | CASSSKSGEQYF | - | - | TRBJ2-7 | TRBV27
TGTGCCAGCAGCTTAATCCATCAGAACACTGAAGCTTTCTTT | CASSLIHQNTEAFF | - | - | TRBJ1-1 | TRBV7-8
TGTGCCAGCAGCCCGGACACGTACTACACCTTC | CASSPDTYYTF | many | - | TRBJ1-2 | TRBV7-2
TGTGCCAGTAGTATTTGGCAGCCAAGCAATCAGCCCCAGCATTTT | CASSIWQPSNQPQHF | few | - | TRBJ1-5 | TRBV19
TGTGCCAGCAGCTTACTAGGGGGCCCTAATCAGCCCCAGCATTTT | CASSLLGGPNQPQHF | few | TRBD1 | TRBJ1-5 | TRBV7-8
TGTGCCAGCAGCTTACGGCCCTGGGACCAAGAGACCCAGTACTTC | CASSLRPWDQETQYF | - | - | TRBJ2-5 | TRBV11-2
TGTGCCAGCAGCAGCCGAAGGACTAGCAAAGAGACCCAGTACTTC | CASSSRRTSKETQYF | - | TRBD2 | TRBJ2-5 | TRBV7-2
TGTGCCAGCAGTGAGAAGCGGGGAAATACGTACAATGAGCAGTTCTTC | CASSEKRGNTYNEQFF | few | TRBD2 | TRBJ2-1 | TRBV2
TGTGCCAGCAGCTTATCGGGGGCAACCGGCTCCTACGAGCAGTACTTC | CASSLSGATGSYEQYF | many | - | TRBJ2-7 | TRBV7-2
TGCAGTGCTAGTGGGTTCTCGACGCTGGGGGGGCCCACTGAAGCTTTCTTT | CSASGFSTLGGPTEAFF | - | - | TRBJ1-1 | TRBV20-1
TGTGCCACCAGTGACCCGACTAGCGGGGACTACGAGCAGTACTTC | CATSDPTSGDYEQYF | - | TRBD2 | TRBJ2-7 | TRBV24-1
TGTGCCAGCAGCCACCGGGTAGCGGGAGGGGTAGATACGCAGTATTTT | CASSHRVAGGVDTQYF | many | TRBD2 | TRBJ2-3 | TRBV7-2
TGTGCCAGCAGCAACCCATACCCGGAGGGTGAAGCTTTCTTT | CASSNPYPEGEAFF | - | - | TRBJ1-1 | TRBV5-6
TGTGCCAGCAGCTCGACAGGAGCTCACTATGGCTACACCTTC | CASSSTGAHYGYTF | - | - | TRBJ1-2 | TRBV5-3
TGTGCCAGCAGCTTAGCGATTGGTGCGGGAGGGCCAGAGACCCAGTACTTC | CASSLAIGAGGPETQYF | few | TRBD2 | TRBJ2-5 | TRBV7-2
TGTGCCAGCAGCTTAGATCTAGCGGGGGCCTCACGCGGCACAGATACGCAGTATTTT | CASSLDLAGASRGTDTQYF | - | TRBD2 | TRBJ2-3 | TRBV7-6
TGCGCCAGCTCGTCGACAGGGGGCCGAGATGAAGCTTTCTTT | CASSSTGGRDEAFF | - | TRBD1 | TRBJ1-1 | TRBV10-2
TGTGCCAGCAGTTTATTGACTAGTGCCCCTTTCTACAATGAGCAGTTCTTC | CASSLLTSAPFYNEQFF | - | - | TRBJ2-1 | TRBV12-3/TRBV12-4
TGTGCCAGCGCTATTACGGGACAGCGACCAGCTCAGCCCCAGCATTTT | CASAITGQRPAQPQHF | - | TRBD1 | TRBJ1-5 | TRBV28
TGTGCCACCAGCACCACAGGAATCAATCAGCCCCAGCATTTT | CATSTTGINQPQHF | few | - | TRBJ1-5 | TRBV15
TGTGCCAGCAGCCCGACAGCGGTTCTCCAAGAGACCCAGTACTTC | CASSPTAVLQETQYF | once | - | TRBJ2-5 | TRBV6-2/TRBV6-3
TGCAGCGTTGTCTTCGGGAAAACCTACGAGCAGTACTTC | CSVVFGKTYEQYF | - | - | TRBJ2-7 | TRBV29-1
TGTGCCAGCAGGGATAGGGGGGGGGCCGCAAATACGCAGTCTTTT | CASRDRGGAANTQSF | - | - | TRBJ2-3 | TRBV12-3/TRBV12-4
TGTGCCAGCAGCTTCTCTCCATCTGCACCCCTCCACTTT | CASSFSPSAPLHF | - | - | TRBJ1-6 | TRBV5-6
TGTGCCAGCTCACCCCGGGCGGGGCCTGAAGCTTTCTTT | CASSPRAGPEAFF | - | - | TRBJ1-1 | TRBV18
TGTGCCTGGAGTGTTGATCGCAATCAGCCCCAGCATTTT | CAWSVDRNQPQHF | - | - | TRBJ1-5 | TRBV30
TGCAGTGCTGGTATTAGTTCTGGAAACACCATATATTTT | CSAGISSGNTIYF | few | - | TRBJ1-3 | TRBV20-1
TGTGCCAGCAGCTTGGCGGCAGATAATTCACCCCTCCACTTT | CASSLAADNSPLHF | few | - | TRBJ1-6 | TRBV5-4
TGTGCCAGCGGGGACAGTCAGCCCCAGCATTTT | CASGDSQPQHF | - | TRBD1 | TRBJ1-5 | TRBV6-1
TGCGCCAGCAGCCAAGACGGGGACGCGGCGACCTACAATGAGCAGTTCTTC | CASSQDGDAATYNEQFF | - | - | TRBJ2-1 | TRBV4-1
TGTGCCAGCAGACACGCCGGGGTTCAGCATCCCCAGCATTTT | CASRHAGVQHPQHF | once | - | TRBJ1-5 | TRBV7-2
TGTGCCAGCACCCCTGGCAGGGGATCGTACAATGAGCAGTTCTTC | CASTPGRGSYNEQFF | - | - | TRBJ2-1 | TRBV28
TGTGCCAGCATTCCGGCGAGGGGCGGAAATTCACCCCTCCACTTT | CASIPARGGNSPLHF | - | - | TRBJ1-6 | TRBV6-6